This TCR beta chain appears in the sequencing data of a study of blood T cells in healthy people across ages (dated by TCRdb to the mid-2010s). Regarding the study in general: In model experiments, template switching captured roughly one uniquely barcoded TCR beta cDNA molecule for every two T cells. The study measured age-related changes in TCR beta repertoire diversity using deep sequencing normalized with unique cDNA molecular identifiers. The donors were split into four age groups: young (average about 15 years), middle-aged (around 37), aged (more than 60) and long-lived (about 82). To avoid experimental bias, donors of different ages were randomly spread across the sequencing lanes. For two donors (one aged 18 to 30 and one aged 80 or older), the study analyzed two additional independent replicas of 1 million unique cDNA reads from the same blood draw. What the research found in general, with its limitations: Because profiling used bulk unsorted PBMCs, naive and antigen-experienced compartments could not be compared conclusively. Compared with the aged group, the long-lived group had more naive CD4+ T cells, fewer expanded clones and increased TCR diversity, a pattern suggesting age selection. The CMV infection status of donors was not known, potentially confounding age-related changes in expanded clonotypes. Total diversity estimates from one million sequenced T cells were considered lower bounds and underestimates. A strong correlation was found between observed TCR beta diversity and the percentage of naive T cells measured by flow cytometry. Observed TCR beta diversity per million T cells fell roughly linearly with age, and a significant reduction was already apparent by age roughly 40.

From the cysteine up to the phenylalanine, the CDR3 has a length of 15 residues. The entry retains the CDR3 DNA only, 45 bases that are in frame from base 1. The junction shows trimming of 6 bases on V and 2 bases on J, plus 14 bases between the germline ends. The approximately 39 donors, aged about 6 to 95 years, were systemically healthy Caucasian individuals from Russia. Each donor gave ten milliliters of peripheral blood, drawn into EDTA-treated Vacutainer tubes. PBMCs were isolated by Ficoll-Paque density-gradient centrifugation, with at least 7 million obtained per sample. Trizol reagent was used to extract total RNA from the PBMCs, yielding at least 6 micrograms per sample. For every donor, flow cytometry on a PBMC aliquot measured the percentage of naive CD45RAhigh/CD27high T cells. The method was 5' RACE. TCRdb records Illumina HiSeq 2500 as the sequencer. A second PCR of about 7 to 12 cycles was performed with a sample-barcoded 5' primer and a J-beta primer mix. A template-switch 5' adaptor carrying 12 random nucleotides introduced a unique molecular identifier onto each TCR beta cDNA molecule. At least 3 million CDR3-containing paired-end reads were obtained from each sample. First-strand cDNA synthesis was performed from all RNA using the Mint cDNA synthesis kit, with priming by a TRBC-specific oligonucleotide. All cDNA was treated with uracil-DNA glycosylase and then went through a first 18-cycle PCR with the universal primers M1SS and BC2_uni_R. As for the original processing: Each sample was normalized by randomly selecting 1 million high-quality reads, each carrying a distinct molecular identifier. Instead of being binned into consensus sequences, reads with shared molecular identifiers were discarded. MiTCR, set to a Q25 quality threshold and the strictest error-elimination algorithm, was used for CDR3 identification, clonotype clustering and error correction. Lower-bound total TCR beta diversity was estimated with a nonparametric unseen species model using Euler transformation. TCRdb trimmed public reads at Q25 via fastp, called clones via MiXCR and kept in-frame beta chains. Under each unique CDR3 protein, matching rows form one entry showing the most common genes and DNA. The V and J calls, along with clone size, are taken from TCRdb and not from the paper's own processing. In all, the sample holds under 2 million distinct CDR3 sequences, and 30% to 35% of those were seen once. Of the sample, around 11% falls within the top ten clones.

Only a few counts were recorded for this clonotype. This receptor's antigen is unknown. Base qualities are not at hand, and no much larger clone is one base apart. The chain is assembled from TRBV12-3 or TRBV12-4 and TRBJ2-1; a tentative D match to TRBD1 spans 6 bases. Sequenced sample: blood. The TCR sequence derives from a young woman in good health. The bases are TGTGCCAGCAGCTTCGGGACAACGACCTACAATGAGCAGTTCTTC. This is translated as CASSFGTTTYNEQFF.